This T cell receptor beta chain was retrieved from a study of blood T cell repertoires in COVID-19. Background on the study: Samples representing acute and convalescent COVID-19 were sourced from the United States, Italy and Spain. PBMCs, B-cell-depleted T cells, or T cells provided the cDNA or gDNA that made up the material.

In the source study's methods: The assay estimated nucleated cells by amplifying reference gene primers. The data were produced by immunoSEQ multiplex PCR, yet TCRdb's version contains in-frame clones alone and is incomplete. The V and J calls and clone size come from that table; D and trimming were worked out from the DNA. The table records under 250,000 clones, under 90% of them present only once. The CDR3 runs to 15 residues. Germline V CDR1 and CDR2: SGHNT, YYREEE (reference sequence). The V end lost 4 bases, the J end lost 0 bases, and 14 bases lay between the germline ends. The sequenced sample consisted of peripheral blood. The chain carries TRBV5-4 and TRBJ2-7, with a tentative D call TRBD2 (6 bases). The receptor comes from a man aged 55 to 70 who had recovered from COVID-19. The CDR3 protein is CASSTDVTSSYEQYF. CDR3 DNA sequence: TGTGCCAGCAGCACGGACGTGACTAGCTCCTACGAGCAGTACTTC.